This TCR beta chain was sequenced in a study of CD8 T cells in Susac syndrome. The CDR3 runs to 13 residues. Trimming stripped 4 bases from V and 9 bases from J, with 16 bases between. Germline-derived CDR1 and CDR2 are DFQATT and SNEGSKA (reference sequence). Reverse transcription of about 0.45 to 1 ug RNA was carried out with random hexamers. The authors amplified TCR beta CDR3 across 54 Vbeta and 13 Jbeta using immunoSEQ multiplex PCR. A single record per CDR3 protein comes from TCRdb applying MiXCR to the immunoSEQ multiplex PCR reads. The sample consists of a few hundred thousand distinct CDR3 sequences, 95% of them appearing once.

This chain links TRBV20-1 with TRBJ2-1; a possible D gene is TRBD2 (7 bases). Sample: CD4+ T cells from PBMCs. This receptor was obtained from a human donor with multiple sclerosis. The CDR3 nucleotides are TGCAGTGCTATGGGGGGGCCGGATGGTGAGCAGTTCTTC. Translated: CSAMGGPDGEQFF.